The clone carrying this T cell receptor (beta chain) was detected a few times. What it binds is not known. TCRdb fed the 5' RACE reads into MiXCR, producing one record per CDR3 protein. The table shows 100,000 to 150,000 distinct CDR3 sequences, with over 8% occurring only once. Germline CDR1 and CDR2: SGHDT and YYEEEE. J gave up 4 bases and V 0 bases, and 6 bases lay outside the gene matches. This CDR3 spans 15 amino acids. The sample belongs to a study of T cells after yellow fever vaccination. Study-level findings and limits: Among primary-vaccination clones, most reappeared after the booster, at around 97% for CD4 and more than 75% for CD8. The appearance of a small share of clonotypes in both CD4 and CD8 compartments was observed.

Sequencing used CD8+ T cells sorted from PBMCs, obtained on the day of the yellow fever booster vaccination. The receptor comes from a man between 18 and 29 years old who received the YFV17D yellow fever vaccine. The rearrangement uses TRBV5-6 and TRBJ2-7, with 8 bases fitting TRBD1. The CDR3 here is CASSLVPGGNYEQYF. The CDR3 DNA sequence: TGTGCCAGCAGCTTGGTCCCAGGGGGCAATTACGAGCAGTACTTC. The variable domain in full, completed from reference TRBV5-6 and TRBJ2-7, reads DAGVTQSPTHLIKTRGQQVTLRCSPKSGHDTVSWYQQALGQGPQFIFQYYEEEERQRGNFPDRFSGHQFPNYSSELNVNALLLGDSALYLCASSLVPGGNYEQYFGPGTRLTVT.